Listed here is a single T cell receptor (beta chain). This entry is derived from a study of tumor T cells in aggressive B-cell lymphoma. The V end lost 3 bases, the J end lost 4 bases, and 20 bases lay between the germline ends. CDR3 length: 16 residues. The germline gives CDR1 SGHNT, CDR2 YYREEE (reference sequence). Using immunoSEQ multiplex PCR, the repertoire was profiled, and TCRdb retains in-frame clones only, with some absent. Found here are about 9,000 clones, roughly 81% of them singletons; the top ten hold 3% to 3.5%. The clonotype was recovered from an adult with diffuse large B cell lymphoma. The chain carries TRBV5-4 and TRBJ2-7; possible D gene TRBD2, 6 bases. The sequencing sample was made of tumor tissue. The chain's CDR3 is CASSSPGTYDLYEQYF. Here the CDR3 DNA reads TGTGCCAGCAGCTCACCCGGGACTTACGACCTGTACGAGCAGTACTTC.